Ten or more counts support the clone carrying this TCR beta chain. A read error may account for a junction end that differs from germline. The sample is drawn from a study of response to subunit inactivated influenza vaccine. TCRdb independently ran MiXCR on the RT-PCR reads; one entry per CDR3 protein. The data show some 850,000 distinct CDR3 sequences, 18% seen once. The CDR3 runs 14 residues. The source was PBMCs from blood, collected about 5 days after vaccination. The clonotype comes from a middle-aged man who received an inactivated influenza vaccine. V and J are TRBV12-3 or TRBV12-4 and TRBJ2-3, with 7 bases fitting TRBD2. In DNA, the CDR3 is TGTGCCAGCAGCACCCGGCGGGGAGGGAATCGAAGGAATTTT. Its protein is CASSTRRGGNRRNF.